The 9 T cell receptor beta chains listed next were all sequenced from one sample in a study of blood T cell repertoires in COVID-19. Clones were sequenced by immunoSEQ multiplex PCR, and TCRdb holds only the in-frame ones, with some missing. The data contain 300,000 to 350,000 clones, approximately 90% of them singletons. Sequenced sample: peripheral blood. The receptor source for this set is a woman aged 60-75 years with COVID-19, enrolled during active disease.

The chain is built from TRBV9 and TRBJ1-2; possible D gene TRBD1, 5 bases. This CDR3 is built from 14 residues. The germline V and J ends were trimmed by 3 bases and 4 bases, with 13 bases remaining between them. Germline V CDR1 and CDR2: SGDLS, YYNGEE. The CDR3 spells CASSGPTAVYGYTF. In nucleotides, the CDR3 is TGTGCCAGCAGCGGACCGACAGCCGTCTATGGCTACACCTTC.

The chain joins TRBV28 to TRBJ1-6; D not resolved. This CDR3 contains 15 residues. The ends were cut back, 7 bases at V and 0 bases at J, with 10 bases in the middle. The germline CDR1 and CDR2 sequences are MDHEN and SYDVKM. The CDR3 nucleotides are TGTGCCAGCACCTCGCGGGACTCCTATAATTCACCCCTCCACTTT. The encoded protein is CASTSRDSYNSPLHF.

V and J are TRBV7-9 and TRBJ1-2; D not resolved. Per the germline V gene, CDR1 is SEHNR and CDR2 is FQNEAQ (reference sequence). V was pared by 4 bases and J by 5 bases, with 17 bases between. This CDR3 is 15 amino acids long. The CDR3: CASSSTRGLLYGYTF. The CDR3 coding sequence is TGTGCCAGCAGCTCCACTAGAGGTCTACTTTATGGCTACACCTTC.

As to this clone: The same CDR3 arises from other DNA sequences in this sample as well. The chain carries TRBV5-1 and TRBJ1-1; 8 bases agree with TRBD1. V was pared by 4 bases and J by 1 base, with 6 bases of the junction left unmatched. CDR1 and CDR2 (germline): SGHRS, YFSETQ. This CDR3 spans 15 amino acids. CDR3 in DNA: TGCGCCAGCAGCCCCAGGACAGGGTCGAACACTGAAGCTTTCTTT. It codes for CASSPRTGSNTEAFF.

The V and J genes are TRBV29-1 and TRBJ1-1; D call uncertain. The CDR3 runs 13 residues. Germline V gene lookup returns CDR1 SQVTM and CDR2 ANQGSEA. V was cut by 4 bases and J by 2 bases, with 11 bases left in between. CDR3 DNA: TGCAGCGTTGCGCCGGGAGATAACACTGAAGCTTTCTTT. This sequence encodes CSVAPGDNTEAFF.

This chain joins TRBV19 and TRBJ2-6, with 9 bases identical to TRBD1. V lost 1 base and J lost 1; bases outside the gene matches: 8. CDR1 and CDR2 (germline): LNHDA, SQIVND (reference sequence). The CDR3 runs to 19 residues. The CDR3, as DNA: TGTGCCAGTAGTATAGGTAGCGGACAGGGGAGGTCTGGGGCCAACGTCCTGACTTTC. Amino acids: CASSIGSGQGRSGANVLTF.

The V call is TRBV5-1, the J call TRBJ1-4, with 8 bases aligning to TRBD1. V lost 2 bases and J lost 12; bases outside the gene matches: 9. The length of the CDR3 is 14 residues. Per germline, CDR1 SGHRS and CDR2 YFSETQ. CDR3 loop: CASSFWEMTGELFF. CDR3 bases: TGCGCCAGCAGCTTTTGGGAGATGACAGGGGAACTGTTTTTT.

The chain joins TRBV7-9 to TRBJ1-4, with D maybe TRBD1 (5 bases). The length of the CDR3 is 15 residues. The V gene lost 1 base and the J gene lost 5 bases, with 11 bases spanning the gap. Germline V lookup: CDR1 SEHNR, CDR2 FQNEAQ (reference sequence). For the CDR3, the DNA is TGTGCCAGCAGCTTAGGTGCAGGGAAAAATGAAAAACTGTTTTTT. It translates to CASSLGAGKNEKLFF.

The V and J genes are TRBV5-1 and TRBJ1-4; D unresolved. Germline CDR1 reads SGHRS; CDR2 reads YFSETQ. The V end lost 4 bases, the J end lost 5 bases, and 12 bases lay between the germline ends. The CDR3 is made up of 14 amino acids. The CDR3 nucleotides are TGCGCCAGCAGCCAGGCCAGTACCAATGAAAAACTGTTTTTT. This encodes CASSQASTNEKLFF.